Below, one T cell receptor beta chain is given with its context. No DNA is shown, since the ends of the CDR3 on it are uncertain; the CDR3 is the one TCRdb lists. Here immunoSEQ multiplex PCR was the method, and the copy in TCRdb shows in-frame clones only, minus some. The data contain some 90,000 clones, around 96% of them singletons. These data come from a study of cytomegalovirus exposure and HLA in healthy donors. Inclusive of both ends, the CDR3 amounts to 16 amino acids. Germline CDR1 MNHEY, CDR2 SVGAGI. The sequenced sample consisted of PBMCs. The receptor's source is a man between 18 and 35 years old in good health and CMV-seronegative. V is TRBV6-5 and J is TRBJ2-1; TRBD2 reflects the table's D call only, with no check against the DNA. The CDR3 here is CASSSSTSGSYNEQFF.